This TCR beta chain was sequenced during a study of CXCR3-negative and CXCR3-positive naive CD8 T cells. The study's findings and limits: TRB CDR3s of CXCR3-positive naive cells were more hydrophobic than those of CXCR3-negative naive cells.

As to this clonotype: Its matching antigen is unknown.

The naive CD8+ gate required CD45RO-CCR7+CD27+CD95- phenotype. It was by 5' RACE with UMI labels that the TRB cDNA libraries were prepared. Following a re-call of the 5' RACE reads, TCRdb has one entry per CDR3 protein and lacks DNA. This sample's clone table lists some 100,000 distinct CDR3 sequences. This CDR3 is 18 amino acids long. CDR1 is DFQATT and CDR2 is SNEGSKA in the germline V gene (reference sequence). The sequence was collected from a human donor in good health. Some clones in this sample may be carry-over from other donors' samples. V and J are TRBV20-1 and TRBJ2-3; the D call from TCRdb, TRBD1, cannot be confirmed without DNA. The sample taken for sequencing was naive CXCR3+ CD8+ T cells from blood. Stated subset: CD45RO-CCR7+CD27+CD95- naive CD8+ T cells expressing CXCR3 (TNR3+). The CDR3 sequence: CSARAYGADVYSTDTQYF.